The clone carrying this TCR beta chain has only a few counts. The CDR3 is 13 amino acids. Germline CDR1 SGHAT, CDR2 FQNNGV. V lost 5 bases and J lost 6, with 14 bases in between. Then a second PCR, running roughly 7 to 11 cycles, was carried out with a sample-barcoded 5' primer and a J-beta primer mix. TCRdb re-called the 5' RACE reads through MiXCR, storing one row per CDR3 protein. The table shows 1.5 million to 2 million distinct CDR3 sequences, with approximately 50% occurring only once. This entry comes from a study of blood T cells in healthy people across ages. Study context: For every two T cells, template switching captured about one barcoded beta molecule.

This TCR was recovered from a woman aged 40 to 55 in good health. This chain links TRBV11-2 with TRBJ2-7; the D call may be TRBD1 or TRBD2 (5 bases each). Sequencing was done on a sample of blood. As DNA, the CDR3 is TGTGCCAGCAGCACCGGGGCAGGGTCCGAGCAGTACTTC. It translates to CASSTGAGSEQYF.